The 23 T cell receptor beta chains below come from one sample, sequenced in a study of naive and memory T cell subsets. The beta constant-region primer was an equimolar mix of two oligonucleotides covering TRBC1 and TRBC2. Each CDR3 protein gets one entry after TCRdb re-called the UMI-ligation and nested PCR reads with MiXCR. This sample has some 83,000 distinct CDR3 sequences; around 13% occur once, and the top ten carry 0.9% to 0.95%. Source material: central memory CD4+ T cells from blood. These receptors were collected from a human donor in good health.

This clonotype was detected many times. This chain links TRBV7-9 with TRBJ2-5, with a tentative D call TRBD1 (6 bases). V lost 5 bases and J lost 0, with 19 bases in between. The CDR3 contains 17 residues. Germline CDR1 and CDR2: SEHNR and FQNEAQ (reference sequence). In DNA, the CDR3 is TGTGCCAGCAGCCGAAGCGGCCAGGGGCTCTACCAAGAGACCCAGTACTTC. Amino acid sequence: CASSRSGQGLYQETQYF.

This clonotype has ten or more counts. The CDR3 is CASSLVQGSGANVLTF. The CDR3 DNA reads TGTGCCAGCAGCTTAGTACAGGGGTCTGGGGCCAACGTCCTGACTTTC. The V call is TRBV7-8, the J call TRBJ2-6; 7 bases match TRBD1. The CDR3 contains 16 residues. J lost 1 base, V lost 1 base, and 1 base had no gene match. Germline CDR1 and CDR2: SGHVS and FQNEAQ.

The chain employs TRBV20-1 and TRBJ2-7; 12 positions match TRBD2. Per germline, CDR1 DFQATT and CDR2 SNEGSKA (reference sequence). The CDR3 totals 14 residues. V was pared by 5 bases and J by 7 bases, with 9 bases of the junction left unmatched. CDR3 nucleotide sequence: TGCAGTGCTCGGACTAGCGGGACGTCTGGGGAGCAGTACTTC. This sequence encodes CSARTSGTSGEQYF.

The sample holds many counts of this clonotype. The V and J genes are TRBV7-8 and TRBJ2-1, with D uncertain. The V end was cut by 7 bases, the J end by 7 bases, with 20 bases between. This CDR3 has 15 residues. Germline assignment: CDR1 SGHVS and CDR2 FQNEAQ. The DNA for the CDR3 is TGTGCCAGCATTACCGGGCCCGTCCTGGGAAATGAGCAGTTCTTC. It translates to CASITGPVLGNEQFF. The full variable domain, its missing parts supplied by reference TRBV7-8 and TRBJ2-1, is GAGVSQSPRYKVAKRGQDVALRCDPISGHVSLFWYQQALGQGPEFLTYFQNEAQLDKSGLPSDRFFAERPEGSVSTLKIQRTQQEDSAVYLCASITGPVLGNEQFFGPGTRLTVL.

This clonotype was recorded many times. CDR3 loop: CASSPTGQATNEKLFF. In DNA form, the CDR3 reads TGCGCCAGCAGCCCAACCGGACAGGCAACTAATGAAAAACTGTTTTTT. The rearrangement uses TRBV5-1 and TRBJ1-4; 7 bases agree with TRBD1. Germline V gene sequence: CDR1 SGHRS, CDR2 YFSETQ. CDR3 length: 16 residues. V was clipped by 4 bases and J by 0 bases; unmatched bases: 6.

This clonotype was counted many times. The rearrangement links TRBV20-1 to TRBJ1-6, with D possibly matching TRBD1 (6 bases). The CDR3 consists of 14 residues. Trimming pared 6 bases from V and 5 bases from J, leaving 14 bases between. CDR1 is DFQATT and CDR2 is SNEGSKA in the germline V gene (reference sequence). The CDR3 sequence is CSAYGQLDNSPLHF. CDR3 bases: TGCAGTGCATATGGACAGCTAGATAATTCACCCCTCCACTTT.

This clonotype has at least ten counts. The chain is built from TRBV21-1 and TRBJ2-1. TRBV21-1 is a known pseudogene. The CDR3 has 9 residues. The CDR3 nucleotides read TGTGCCAGCAGGACTGAGCAGTTCTTC. This codes for CASRTEQFF.

The table lists this clonotype with many counts. The chain uses TRBV21-1 and TRBJ2-1; the table assigns TRBD2, which was not confirmed against the DNA. TRBV21-1 is noted as a pseudogene. The CDR3 runs 18 residues. CDR3 sequence (DNA): TGTGCCAGCAGAAATAGAAAGACCCGGGGGAGCTCCTACAATGAGCAGTTCTTC. Residues: CASRNRKTRGSSYNEQFF.

This clonotype has a handful of counts. The V call is TRBV5-1, the J call TRBJ2-3, with TRBD1 as a possible D gene (5 bases). This CDR3 is 15 amino acids long. CDR1 is SGHRS and CDR2 is YFSETQ in the germline V gene. V gave up 2 bases and J gave up 5 bases, with 15 bases separating them. Written as DNA, the CDR3 is TGCGCCAGCAGCTTTCCAGGGCAGGACGTAGATACGCAGTATTTT. It specifies CASSFPGQDVDTQYF.

This clonotype occurred a few times. This chain joins TRBV20-1 and TRBJ1-3; no definite D call. CDR3 length: 13 amino acids. Germline lookup yields CDR1 DFQATT and CDR2 SNEGSKA (reference sequence). V lost 6 bases and J lost 2, with 11 bases in between. DNA of the CDR3: TGCAGTGCCCTGGCGCAGCCTGGAAACACCATATATTTT. Translating it yields CSALAQPGNTIYF.

This rearrangement joins TRBV5-5 to TRBJ1-3; D is unresolved. The length of the CDR3 is 15 residues. V lost 3 bases and J 0 bases, leaving 10 bases between the germline ends. Germline V gives CDR1 SGHKS, CDR2 YYEKEE (reference sequence). CDR3 nucleotides: TGTGCCAGCAGCTACTCGACGGACTCTGGAAACACCATATATTTT. Translated, it gives CASSYSTDSGNTIYF.

This clonotype is medium-sized. V gene TRBV29-1 combines with J gene TRBJ2-3; D remains ambiguous. CDR1 and CDR2 (germline): SQVTM, ANQGSEA. The CDR3 totals 14 residues. Trimming removed 0 bases at V and 4 bases at J, with 11 bases between. This chain's CDR3 is CSVEECPGPDTQYF. The CDR3 DNA follows: TGCAGCGTTGAAGAATGCCCCGGACCAGATACGCAGTATTTT.

The chain couples TRBV20-1 to TRBJ2-7, with 15 bases identical to TRBD2. The CDR3 runs 14 residues. The V gene end was trimmed by 5 bases and the J gene end by 6 bases; junction bases not matched to a gene: 5. Germline assignment: CDR1 DFQATT and CDR2 SNEGSKA (reference sequence). The CDR3 protein is CSAFPGLAGGEQYF. The CDR3, as DNA: TGCAGTGCTTTCCCGGGACTAGCGGGAGGCGAGCAGTACTTC.

In its sample, this clonotype was seen a few times. The chain is built from TRBV6-6 and TRBJ2-1, with D hard to call. CDR1 is MNHNY, CDR2 SVGAGI, per germline (reference sequence). Trimming took 4 bases from V and 1 from J, leaving 8 bases between them. The CDR3 has 14 residues. The CDR3 region has the DNA TGTGCCAGCAGTTCCCCCTCGTCCTACAATGAGCAGTTCTTC. The encoded protein is CASSSPSSYNEQFF.

The table lists this clonotype with many counts. The chain uses TRBV2 and TRBJ2-6; TRBD1 might be the D (6 bases). Germline CDR1 and CDR2: SNHLY and FYNNEI. V lost 5 bases and J 1 base, leaving 12 bases between the germline ends. The CDR3 has 16 residues. CDR3 sequence reads: CASSYTRGSGANVLTF. As DNA, the CDR3 is TGTGCCAGCAGTTACACCAGGGGATCTGGGGCCAACGTCCTGACTTTC.

About this clonotype: A read error is possible here, since a much larger clone lies one base away. This chain connects TRBV6-6 to TRBJ2-7; TRBD1 matches at 10 bases. This CDR3 has 14 amino acids. Germline V gene data show CDR1 as MNHNY and CDR2 as SVGAGI (reference sequence). The CDR3 DNA is TGTGTCAGCAGTGACTCCGGGACAGGGGCCGAGCAGTACTTC. This gives the protein CVSSDSGTGAEQYF.

The rearrangement links TRBV28 to TRBJ2-3, with D possibly TRBD2 on 6 matching bases. Trimming shortened V by 5 bases and J by 3 bases, and 12 bases separated the two germline ends. The germline CDR1 and CDR2 sequences are MDHEN and SYDVKM. The CDR3 has 14 residues. The CDR3 loop is CASSSSGRTDTQYF. CDR3 DNA: TGTGCCAGCAGTAGTAGCGGACGAACAGATACGCAGTATTTT.

This clonotype was detected a few times. V and J are TRBV6-5 and TRBJ2-1; maybe TRBD2 (6 bases). Germline values: CDR1 MNHEY, CDR2 SVGAGI. The CDR3 spans 14 residues. Trimming took 6 bases from V and 9 from J, leaving 18 bases between them. CDR3 protein: CASSSAGGRVEQFF. CDR3 nucleotide sequence: TGTGCCAGCAGCTCCGCAGGAGGGCGGGTTGAGCAGTTCTTC.

This chain uses TRBV9 with TRBJ2-5; possibly TRBD1 for D (5 bases). CDR1 and CDR2 (germline): SGDLS, YYNGEE. Trimming pared 2 bases from V and 4 bases from J, leaving 12 bases between. The CDR3 is 14 amino acids. CDR3 amino acids: CASSVNRGPETQYF. The CDR3 DNA follows: TGTGCCAGCAGCGTCAATAGGGGTCCAGAGACCCAGTACTTC.

This clonotype was seen more than once but under ten times. The chain uses TRBV28 and TRBJ1-4; weak D call: TRBD1 (5 bases). The CDR3 sequence is 14 residues long. V lost 6 bases to trimming and J lost 3 bases, with 11 bases between them. Germline CDR1 MDHEN, CDR2 SYDVKM. The CDR3 DNA reads TGTGCCAGCAGAGAAGGGACGGCTAATGAAAAACTGTTTTTT. Translating gives CASREGTANEKLFF.

This clonotype has just a few counts. The V gene is TRBV15, the J gene TRBJ1-2, with 7 bases that match TRBD1. Germline V lookup: CDR1 LNHNV, CDR2 YYDKDF (reference sequence). This CDR3 is built from 15 residues. Trimming took 0 bases from V and 4 from J; bases not matched to a gene: 5. The CDR3 reads CATSRDRAGGYGYTF. The CDR3 bases are TGTGCCACCAGCAGAGATCGGGCAGGGGGCTATGGCTACACCTTC. Full variable domain (remainder filled in from reference TRBV15 and TRBJ1-2): DAMVIQNPRYQVTQFGKPVTLSCSQTLNHNVMYWYQQKSSQAPKLLFHYYDKDFNNEADTPDNFQSRRPNTSFCFLDIRSPGLGDTAMYLCATSRDRAGGYGYTFGSGTRLTVV.

The chain is built from TRBV9 and TRBJ1-1, with unresolved D. The CDR3 loop spans 13 amino acids. Looked up from germline, CDR1 is SGDLS and CDR2 is YYNGEE. The V end was cut by 6 bases, the J end by 0 bases, with 9 bases between. The CDR3 is CASKQGLNTEAFF. The CDR3 DNA is TGTGCCAGCAAACAAGGATTGAACACTGAAGCTTTCTTT.

This clonotype was seen more than once but under ten times. The chain uses TRBV20-1 and TRBJ1-4; TRBD1 might be the D (6 bases). Looked up from germline, CDR1 is DFQATT and CDR2 is SNEGSKA (reference sequence). The V end was cut by 6 bases, the J end by 4 bases, with 15 bases between. This CDR3 comprises 14 residues. The CDR3 sequence is CSATQQGFNEKLFF. The CDR3, as DNA: TGCAGTGCGACCCAACAGGGATTTAATGAAAAACTGTTTTTT.